This T cell receptor (beta chain) was documented in a study of OX40 agonist ivuxolimab in advanced cancers. Germline values: CDR1 LNHDA, CDR2 SQIVND (reference sequence). The V and J ends lost 6 bases and 2 bases, in that order; junction bases with no gene match: 3. CDR3 length equals 14 residues. This table comes from immunoSEQ multiplex PCR, and its TCRdb copy is limited to in-frame clones, with some not included. This sample yields about 79,000 clones, of which about 85% are seen a single time; 0.99% belongs to the top ten. V usage is TRBV19 and J usage is TRBJ2-3; 9 bases fit TRBD2. The sequence was obtained from an adult with an advanced solid tumor such as melanoma, head and neck, liver or kidney cancer. This material consisted of CD4+ or CD8+ T cells sorted from blood, taken in a trial of the OX40 agonist ivuxolimab. Here the CDR3 DNA reads TGTGCCAGTAGGCTAGCGGGACCCACAGATACGCAGTATTTT. This codes for CASRLAGPTDTQYF.